The next 10 T cell receptor beta chains were all read from a single sample in a study of post-analysis software for immune sequencing data. Overall study results and limits: Compared with controls, patients had more of roughly five TRBV segments, including TRBV5-6, TRBV5-1 and TRBV20-1.

The TCR beta cDNA libraries contained unique molecular identifiers. TCRdb fed the PCR reads into MiXCR, producing one record per CDR3 protein. Of 500,000 to 600,000 distinct CDR3 sequences in the sample, about 44% were seen once. These receptors have no known antigen. The sequenced sample was blood. Receptors were obtained from a girl under 18 with multiple sclerosis.

V is TRBV6-5 and J is TRBJ2-7; D remains ambiguous. The CDR3 length is 12 residues. Per the germline V gene, CDR1 is MNHEY and CDR2 is SVGAGI. The germline V and J ends were trimmed by 4 bases and 9 bases, with 13 bases remaining between them. The CDR3 is CASSSWASGQYF. Written as DNA, the CDR3 is TGTGCCAGCAGTTCCTGGGCTTCCGGGCAGTACTTC.

The V call is TRBV20-1, the J call TRBJ2-5, with D possibly TRBD1 on 5 matching bases. The assigned J gene may be wrong: the sequence end matches TRBJ2-7 better. CDR3 length: 15 amino acids. The germline CDR1 and CDR2 sequences are DFQATT and SNEGSKA (reference sequence). For the CDR3, the DNA is TGCAGTGCTAGAGATCAGGGTGCAGTCATCTACGAGCAGTACTTC. Translated: CSARDQGAVIYEQYF.

This chain connects TRBV12-3 or TRBV12-4 to TRBJ1-2; TRBD1 is a possible D gene (6 bases). The CDR3 is made up of 14 amino acids. Trimming took off 5 bases at V and 4 bases at J, with 14 bases between the two ends. The CDR3 loop reads CASSLDRTGYGYTF. The CDR3 coding sequence is TGTGCCAGCAGTCTGGACAGAACGGGCTATGGCTACACCTTC.

This clonotype showed up just a few times. The rearrangement links TRBV3-1 to TRBJ1-1; the D gene is possibly TRBD1 (6 bases). CDR1 is LGHDT and CDR2 is YNNKEL in the germline V gene (reference sequence). The CDR3 covers 13 residues. Between the trimmed V and J ends, which lost 4 bases and 5 bases, there was a span of 11 bases. The CDR3 coding sequence is TGTGCCAGCAGCCGTCAGGGGTGGACTGAAGCTTTCTTT. The encoded protein is CASSRQGWTEAFF.

The rearrangement links TRBV12-3 or TRBV12-4 to TRBJ1-1, with D perhaps matching TRBD1 (5 bases). V was trimmed by 7 bases and J by 0 bases, leaving 15 bases between them. This CDR3 spans 15 amino acids. The CDR3 loop reads CASKLSEGLNTEAFF. In nucleotides, the CDR3 is TGTGCCAGCAAGTTATCGGAGGGGTTGAACACTGAAGCTTTCTTT.

The J gene is TRBJ2-1, the V gene TRBV12-3 or TRBV12-4; D is ambiguous. V gave up 6 bases and J gave up 4 bases, with 16 bases separating them. The CDR3 spans 15 residues. CDR3 sequence reads: CASSPSEAEYNEQFF. In DNA form, the CDR3 reads TGTGCCAGCAGCCCTAGTGAAGCCGAATACAATGAGCAGTTCTTC.

The gene calls are TRBV7-2 and TRBJ2-7; D is perhaps TRBD1 (7 bases). The CDR3 runs 15 residues. CDR1 and CDR2 from the germline V gene are SGHTA and FQGNSA. V lost 1 base and J 3 bases, leaving 13 bases between the germline ends. Here the CDR3 DNA reads TGTGCCAGCAGCTTAGGTCGGAGGGGGCACTACGAGCAGTACTTC. This translates into CASSLGRRGHYEQYF.

Of note for this clonotype: A read error may produce the germline difference seen at one junction end. The CDR3, as DNA: TGTGCCGGCAGTGCCGCGGGGGGAGGAGAGACCCAGTACTTC. The encoded protein is CAGSAAGGGETQYF. This chain connects TRBV12-3 or TRBV12-4 to TRBJ2-5, with 8 positions matching TRBD2. CDR3 length: 14 amino acids.

CDR3 DNA: TGCAGCGTTGAAGGACGGGTGAACTATGGCTACACCTTC. Translated: CSVEGRVNYGYTF. The chain uses TRBV29-1 and TRBJ1-2; D gene uncertain. V lost 1 base, J lost 2 bases, and 8 bases lay in between. Germline V lookup: CDR1 SQVTM, CDR2 ANQGSEA. The CDR3 sequence is 13 residues long.

This clonotype was seen more than once but under ten times. The chain uses TRBV12-3 or TRBV12-4 and TRBJ2-7; 12 bases align to TRBD1. The trim removed 2 bases at V and 6 bases at J, leaving 5 bases unmatched. This CDR3 is built from 15 residues. CDR3 bases: TGTGCCAGCAGTTTATTGGGACAGGGGGCTGGCGAGCAGTACTTC. It translates to CASSLLGQGAGEQYF.